In this sample, the clone carrying this T cell receptor beta chain turned up a few times. Its antigen is undetermined. The sample originates from a study of monozygotic twins with cystic fibrosis. Study-level information: Library input was 2.5 to 3.5 micrograms of fragmented DNA, with roughly 14 PCR cycles.

TCRdb's table, derived via immunoSEQ multiplex PCR, lists solely in-frame clones and lacks some. The table lists about 35,000 clones, just over 65% of them singletons. Study-level results: V usage most resembled the co-twin in 13 of 16 pairs. Nucleotide-identical clonotype sharing was significantly higher within monozygotic CF twin pairs than between unrelated CF individuals.

V lost 4 bases to trimming and J lost 1 base, with 5 bases between them. The CDR3 sequence is 12 residues long. Germline CDR1 and CDR2: SGDLS and YYNGEE. The sequence derives from a girl between 5 and 17 years old with cystic fibrosis. The chain has TRBV9 and TRBJ1-2; D perhaps matches TRBD1 (5 bases). Sequencing used blood. The CDR3 sequence: CASSQGNYGYTF. For the CDR3, the DNA is TGTGCCAGCAGCCAGGGTAACTATGGCTACACCTTC. Looking up the rest from reference TRBV9 and TRBJ1-2 gives the full variable domain: DSGVTQTPKHLITATGQRVTLRCSPRSGDLSVYWYQQSLDQGLQFLIQYYNGEERAKGNILERFSAQQFPDLHSELNLSSLELGDSALYFCASSQGNYGYTFGSGTRLTVV.